This is a list of T cell receptor beta chains from one sample in a study of beta chain features in type 1 diabetes. The data were produced by immunoSEQ multiplex PCR, yet TCRdb's version contains in-frame clones alone and is incomplete. The sample records some 500,000 clones, roughly an eighth being singletons. Sequenced material: naive CD4+ T cells from blood. The source is a woman aged 18 to 35 in good health. CDR3s include the opening cysteine and the closing phenylalanine or tryptophan. D genes are given only for firm matches. Clone size appears in some rows only: once, few, many, or a class for an expanded clone.

v_gene	abundance	j_gene	d_gene	CDR3nt	CDR3aa
TRBV21-1	.	TRBJ2-1	.	TGTGCCAGCAGCACCGTGGAGGGACAGGGGAACTACAATGAGCAGTTCTTC	CASSTVEGQGNYNEQFF
TRBV13	.	TRBJ2-7	TRBD1	TGTGCCAGCAGCCGGGACAGGGCCTACGAGCAGTACTTC	CASSRDRAYEQYF
TRBV4-2	.	TRBJ1-6	.	TGTGCCAGCAGCTTGGTTCAGGGTAATTCACCCCTCCACTTT	CASSLVQGNSPLHF
TRBV29-1	.	TRBJ1-2	.	TGCAGCGTTGGAGACAGGCCCAATGGCTACACCTTC	CSVGDRPNGYTF
TRBV4-3	.	TRBJ2-1	.	TGCGCCAGCAGCCAAGTAGAGCGGGCCGAGCAGTTCTTC	CASSQVERAEQFF
TRBV14	few	TRBJ2-1	.	TGTGCCAGCAGCCAAGCCCGGGAGCAGTTCTTC	CASSQAREQFF
TRBV25-1	few	TRBJ1-2	.	TGTGCCAGCAGTAAACATCCGGGACAAGATAACTATGGCTACACCTTC	CASSKHPGQDNYGYTF
TRBV7-2	.	TRBJ1-5	.	TGTGCCAGCAGCTTAGGATCAGGGTCTCCTCAGCCCCAGCATTTT	CASSLGSGSPQPQHF
TRBV18	.	TRBJ2-5	TRBD1	TGTGCCAGCCTAAAAGTTACAGGGGCCCAGGAGACCCAGTACTTC	CASLKVTGAQETQYF
TRBV9	few	TRBJ2-5	TRBD1	TGTGCCAGCAGCGTAGCGACAGGGTCCGAGACCCAGTACTTC	CASSVATGSETQYF
TRBV5-4	.	TRBJ2-1	.	TGTGCCAGCAGCCTGAGACTGGATGCTTACAATGAGCAGTTCTTC	CASSLRLDAYNEQFF
TRBV30	many	TRBJ2-7	.	TGTGCCTGGAGACACGGGGGTAACTACGAGCAGTACTTC	CAWRHGGNYEQYF
TRBV7-2	.	TRBJ2-6	.	TGTGCCAGCAGCTCCGAGACAGGTACCGGCTCTGGGGCCAACGTCCTGACTTTC	CASSSETGTGSGANVLTF
TRBV4-1	.	TRBJ1-1	TRBD1	TGCGCCAGCAGCCAAACCCGGGACAGGGGAAAGAACACTGAAGCTTTCTTT	CASSQTRDRGKNTEAFF
TRBV7-2	.	TRBJ2-1	TRBD1	TGTGCCAGCAGCTTAGAGGGGACAGGGGTCAATGAGCAGTTCTTC	CASSLEGTGVNEQFF
TRBV5-1	.	TRBJ2-5	.	TGCGCCAGCAGCTTGGAGCCTGGCCAAGAGACCCAGTACTTC	CASSLEPGQETQYF
TRBV5-5	.	TRBJ2-3	TRBD2	TGTGCCAGCAGCCTGGCGAAGACTAGCGGGGGCACAGATACGCAGTATTTT	CASSLAKTSGGTDTQYF
TRBV2	.	TRBJ1-1	TRBD1	TGTGCCAGCAGGGGGACAGGGTGGAAAGCTTTCTTT	CASRGTGWKAFF
TRBV4-1	few	TRBJ2-3	.	TGCGCCAGCGGGTGGAATACGCAGTATTTT	CASGWNTQYF
TRBV5-1	.	TRBJ2-7	.	TGCGCCAGCAGCTTGGCTCTGGGTTTCGAGCAGTACTTC	CASSLALGFEQYF
TRBV29-1	few	TRBJ2-5	.	TGCAGCGTCCAAAGAATTCGGGACCTAGAGACCCAGTACTTC	CSVQRIRDLETQYF
TRBV7-3	.	TRBJ2-1	.	TGTGCCAGCAGCTTAACGGGGACATACAATGAGCAGTTCTTC	CASSLTGTYNEQFF
TRBV7-2	few	TRBJ2-7	TRBD2	TGTGCCAGCAGCTTAGACGCGGGAGAGTGGGGCGAGCAGTACTTC	CASSLDAGEWGEQYF
TRBV27	.	TRBJ1-1	.	TGTGCCAGCAGTACAGGGTTGAACACTGAAGCTTTCTTT	CASSTGLNTEAFF
TRBV18	.	TRBJ2-1	TRBD1	TGTGCCAGCTCACAGGGACAGACCAATGAGCAGTTCTTC	CASSQGQTNEQFF
TRBV15	few	TRBJ2-1	.	TGTGCCACCAGCAGAGATGCGGCGGGACTCAATGAGCAGTTCTTC	CATSRDAAGLNEQFF
TRBV6-5	.	TRBJ2-3	TRBD2	TGTGCCAGCAGCCAGCGGGGCCGGACAGATACGCAGTATTTT	CASSQRGRTDTQYF
TRBV7-9	few	TRBJ2-1	TRBD1	TGTGCCAGCAGCTCCCAGGGGGTAGACTACAATGAGCAGTTCTTC	CASSSQGVDYNEQFF
TRBV10-3	.	TRBJ1-5	.	TGTGCCATCAACCGGGACGGGAGAGATCAGCCCCAGCATTTT	CAINRDGRDQPQHF
TRBV2	few	TRBJ1-1	TRBD1	TGTGCCAGCAGTAGGGACAGCGTGACCTTGAACACTGAAGCTTTCTTT	CASSRDSVTLNTEAFF
TRBV30	few	TRBJ2-3	TRBD2	TGTGCCTGGAGTGATGGCCTAGCGGGAGTTACAGATACGCAGTATTTT	CAWSDGLAGVTDTQYF
TRBV19	.	TRBJ1-1	TRBD1	TGTGCCAGTCACCTGGACAGGGGAACTGAAGCTTTCTTT	CASHLDRGTEAFF
TRBV7-2	.	TRBJ2-7	.	TGTGCCAGCAGCTTAGTTCTCCGAACCTACGAGCAGTACTTC	CASSLVLRTYEQYF
TRBV6-5	.	TRBJ1-1	.	TGTGCCAGCAGTCCCAGAGAACAGTCCTTTAAAGCTTTCTTT	CASSPREQSFKAFF
TRBV28	.	TRBJ2-3	.	TGTGCCAGCAGTTTATTATCAGATACGCAGTATTTT	CASSLLSDTQYF
TRBV9	.	TRBJ2-3	.	TGTGCCAGCAGCGTAGAGGGGACCGATACGCAGTATTTT	CASSVEGTDTQYF
TRBV2	.	TRBJ2-7	TRBD2	TGTGCCAGCTCCCTAGCGGGAGGGCCGTCCGAGCAGTACTTC	CASSLAGGPSEQYF
TRBV19	few	TRBJ2-6	TRBD1	TGTGCCAGTAGTATTGGACAGGGGATCAGCTCTGGGGCCAACGTCCTGACTTTC	CASSIGQGISSGANVLTF
TRBV7-2	.	TRBJ2-7	.	TGTGCCAGCAGCTTAGCGCTAGGGGTTAACGAGCAGTACTTC	CASSLALGVNEQYF
TRBV12-5	few	TRBJ1-1	.	TGTGCTAGTGGTTTGGTACGGGTCGGGAACACTGAAGCTTTCTTT	CASGLVRVGNTEAFF
TRBV30	.	TRBJ1-4	.	TGTGCCTGGAGCCAGTGGCAGGTCGATGAAAAACTGTTTTTT	CAWSQWQVDEKLFF
TRBV9	few	TRBJ1-6	.	TGTGCCAGCAGCGTAGATGGGCGCCTAGGAGATTCACCCCTCCACTTT	CASSVDGRLGDSPLHF
TRBV5-4	few	TRBJ2-1	.	TGTGCCAGCAGCTTGTTGTTAGGGGCCCATGAGCAGTTCTTC	CASSLLLGAHEQFF
TRBV7-2	.	TRBJ1-2	TRBD1	TGTGCCAGCAGCTTAGCGATAACAGGGGCGAATGGCTACACCTTC	CASSLAITGANGYTF
TRBV18	few	TRBJ2-5	.	TGTGCCAGCTCACCAGGGGGTGGCCAAGAGACCCAGTACTTC	CASSPGGGQETQYF
TRBV21-1	many	TRBJ2-1	.	TGTGCCAGCAGCAAAGTAGCAGCCCGCTCCTACAATGAGCAGTTCTTC	CASSKVAARSYNEQFF
TRBV7-8	few	TRBJ2-7	.	TGTGCCAGCAGCTTTCAGTACGAGCAGTACTTC	CASSFQYEQYF
TRBV21-1	many	TRBJ1-6	.	TGTGCCAGCAGCACAGACAGGGCTAATTCACCCCTCCACTTT	CASSTDRANSPLHF
TRBV18	.	TRBJ2-1	TRBD2	TGTGCCAGCACAGCGGGGGCGGGTTCCTACAATGAGCAGTTCTTC	CASTAGAGSYNEQFF
TRBV7-9	few	TRBJ2-7	TRBD2	TGTGCCAGCAGGAGGGGACTAGCGAGCTCCTACGAGCAGTACTTC	CASRRGLASSYEQYF
TRBV7-9	.	TRBJ1-1	TRBD1	TGTGCCAGCGGACAGGGGCCGGCGAACACTGAAGCTTTCTTT	CASGQGPANTEAFF
TRBV25-1	few	TRBJ1-4	.	TGTGCCAGCAATCCGGGACTGAATGAAAAACTGTTTTTT	CASNPGLNEKLFF
TRBV6-6	.	TRBJ2-4	.	TGTGCCAGCAAGGGCCGGGACCTTCAGTACTTC	CASKGRDLQYF
TRBV11-2	.	TRBJ1-2	.	TGTGCCAGCAGCAGACATGGCTATGGCTACACCTTC	CASSRHGYGYTF
TRBV28	few	TRBJ1-2	TRBD1	TGTGCCACCCAGACAGGGTCTGCTCGCTATGGCTACACCTTC	CATQTGSARYGYTF